Shown below are 29 T cell receptor beta chains from a single sample sequenced in a study of T cell repertoires in cytomegalovirus infection. TCRdb used MiXCR to reprocess the reads, holding one entry per CDR3 protein. The sample includes 450,000 to 650,000 distinct CDR3 sequences, about a quarter of them seen just once. The specimen sequenced was PBMCs. Every receptor here comes from a human donor in good health (CMV status not recorded). Some clones in this sample may be carry-over from other donors' samples.

This clonotype was detected only a few times. The chain uses TRBV12-3 or TRBV12-4 and TRBJ2-5, with TRBD1 matching over 11 bases. The ends lost 10 bases at V and 5 bases at J; junction bases unmatched: 6. The CDR3 sequence is 13 residues long. CDR3 coding DNA: TGTGCCACCTGGACAGGGGGCGAGGAGACCCAGTACTTC. Encoded protein: CATWTGGEETQYF.

The chain links TRBV6-6 to TRBJ2-1; TRBD1 matches 9 bases. Germline CDR1 reads MNHNY; CDR2 reads SVGAGI (reference sequence). J gave up 7 bases and V 2 bases, and 3 bases lay outside the gene matches. This CDR3 has 14 amino acids. CDR3 sequence reads: CASSYTTGGNEQFF. The CDR3 DNA reads as TGTGCCAGCAGTTACACGACAGGGGGGAATGAGCAGTTCTTC.

This clonotype has just a few counts. This sequence joins TRBV7-9 and TRBJ2-7; tentatively, D is TRBD1 or TRBD2 (5 bases each). Germline V gives CDR1 SEHNR, CDR2 FQNEAQ (reference sequence). The CDR3 totals 12 residues. With 3 bases removed from V and 2 bases from J, the gap between germline ends came to 5 bases. The CDR3 reads CASSLGAYEQYV. DNA of the CDR3: TGTGCCAGCAGCTTGGGGGCCTACGAGCAGTACGTC.

This clonotype appeared many times. The chain links TRBV7-8 to TRBJ2-7; D is perhaps TRBD2 (5 bases). Trimming stripped 2 bases from V and 0 bases from J, with 8 bases between. From germline, CDR1 is SGHVS and CDR2 FQNEAQ. CDR3 length: 14 amino acids. CDR3 sequence (DNA): TGTGCCAGCAGCTTAACGCGGGTCTCCTACGAGCAGTACTTC. Protein sequence: CASSLTRVSYEQYF.

This clonotype was recorded a few times. V usage is TRBV4-3 and J usage is TRBJ1-1, with D perhaps matching TRBD1 (5 bases). CDR3 length: 17 amino acids. Deletions cut 3 bases from V and 1 base from J, with 18 bases between. Per the germline V gene, CDR1 is LGHNA and CDR2 is YSLEER. CDR3 sequence (DNA): TGCGCCAGCAGCCAGGTTTCGACAGCGGGCTGGAACACTGAAGCTTTCTTT. It translates to CASSQVSTAGWNTEAFF.

The J gene is TRBJ1-1, the V gene TRBV10-3; D is unresolved. Germline lookup yields CDR1 ENHRY and CDR2 SYGVKD. Trimming shortened V by 10 bases and J by 9 bases, and 18 bases separated the two germline ends. This CDR3 has 12 amino acids. This CDR3 is CATRPARAQAFF. CDR3 nucleotides: TGTGCCACCCGCCCGGCGAGGGCACAAGCTTTCTTT.

This clonotype was counted between two and nine times. The V call is TRBV5-1, the J call TRBJ2-1; 9 nucleotides agree with TRBD2. Germline assignment: CDR1 SGHRS and CDR2 YFSETQ. The CDR3 sequence is 16 residues long. J was trimmed by 9 bases and V by 5 bases; bases with no gene match: 15. CDR3 DNA: TGCGCCAGCAGTCAAAACCCTAGCGGGACTAGATCTGAGCAGTTCTTC. Translation: CASSQNPSGTRSEQFF.

For this clonotype: A much larger clone sits a single nucleotide away, making a read error possible. This sequence joins TRBV12-3 or TRBV12-4 and TRBJ1-5, with D possibly TRBD1 on 5 matching bases. CDR3 length: 15 residues. V lost 3 bases and J 4 bases, leaving 13 bases between the germline ends. The CDR3 DNA follows: TGTGCCAGCAGTTTCTCACAGGAGAGAAATCAGCCCCAGCATTTT. It codes for CASSFSQERNQPQHF.

V gene TRBV7-2 combines with J gene TRBJ1-1; tentative D call: TRBD1 (5 bases). Germline loops: CDR1 SGHTA, CDR2 FQGNSA. V was pared by 2 bases and J by 5 bases, with 12 bases between. The CDR3 runs 14 residues. CDR3 sequence: CASSLLGGTTEAFF. CDR3 in DNA: TGTGCCAGCAGCTTACTGGGGGGTACAACTGAAGCTTTCTTT.

This clonotype was counted at least ten times. The chain links TRBV7-9 to TRBJ2-1, with D uncertain. Germline lookup yields CDR1 SEHNR and CDR2 FQNEAQ (reference sequence). This CDR3 has 13 residues. The V gene lost 2 bases and the J gene lost 6 bases, with 8 bases spanning the gap. CDR3 loop: CASSLTGSNEQFF. Here the CDR3 DNA reads TGTGCCAGCAGCTTAACTGGGTCCAATGAGCAGTTCTTC.

This clonotype showed up many times. V and J are TRBV7-8 and TRBJ2-7; 8 bases match TRBD2. V shed 5 bases and J 6 bases; nucleotides not matched to a gene: 6. Germline CDR1 reads SGHVS; CDR2 reads FQNEAQ. The length of the CDR3 is 13 residues. CDR3 coding DNA: TGTGCCAGCAGCCCGTCGGGGGGGCTCGAGCAGTACGTC. Translated, it gives CASSPSGGLEQYV.

This clonotype was observed a single time. V usage is TRBV15 and J usage is TRBJ2-7, with D perhaps being TRBD1 or TRBD2 (6 bases each). The CDR3 runs to 17 residues. Germline CDR1 is LNHNV and CDR2 is YYDKDF (reference sequence). V was cut by 1 base and J by 0 bases, with 16 bases left in between. The CDR3 sequence: CATSRAYGGANSYEQYV. The CDR3, as DNA: TGTGCCACCAGCAGAGCCTACGGGGGCGCGAACTCCTACGAGCAGTACGTC.

At least ten counts were recorded for this clonotype. The chain joins TRBV29-1 to TRBJ2-7; D is perhaps TRBD1 (5 bases). The CDR3 is 11 residues long. Germline V gene lookup returns CDR1 SQVTM and CDR2 ANQGSEA. Trimming took 5 bases from V and 6 from J, leaving 11 bases between them. The chain's CDR3 is CSVQGLGEQYF. The CDR3 nucleotides are TGCAGCGTTCAGGGCTTAGGCGAGCAGTACTTC.

This clonotype was counted ten times or more. The chain combines TRBV7-2 with TRBJ1-1; D is uncertain. Trimming stripped 2 bases from V and 3 bases from J, with 10 bases between. The CDR3 has 14 residues. Per germline, CDR1 SGHTA and CDR2 FQGNSA. In DNA, the CDR3 is TGTGCCAGCAGCTTAAGACTGGGTCACACTGAAGCTTTCTTT. Its protein product is CASSLRLGHTEAFF.

This clonotype was counted only a few times. The chain links TRBV19 to TRBJ1-5; D ambiguous. There are 14 residues in the CDR3. The V end was cut by 8 bases, the J end by 5 bases, with 16 bases between. In germline, CDR1 is LNHDA, CDR2 SQIVND (reference sequence). DNA for the CDR3: TGTGCCAGTGCCCGAAACGGGGAGCATCAGCCCCAGCATTTT. This translates into CASARNGEHQPQHF.

This clonotype was counted only a few times. The chain carries TRBV7-9 and TRBJ2-1; D possibly uses TRBD1 or TRBD2 (5 bases each). Germline V gene lookup returns CDR1 SEHNR and CDR2 FQNEAQ (reference sequence). This CDR3 spans 15 amino acids. V lost 4 bases and J lost 8, with 18 bases in between. The CDR3 is CASSSVAWDGDEQFF. CDR3 bases: TGTGCCAGCAGCTCCGTGGCGTGGGACGGGGATGAGCAGTTCTTC.

V usage is TRBV20-1 and J usage is TRBJ2-1, with 11 bases aligning to TRBD2. Losses at the gene ends were 0 bases for V and 3 bases for J; bases not matched to a gene: 7. Germline V gene data show CDR1 as DFQATT and CDR2 as SNEGSKA (reference sequence). CDR3 length equals 17 residues. CDR3 DNA sequence: TGCAGTGCTAGAGACTTTTCCGGGACTAGCGGCTACAATGAGCAGTTCTTC. Translated: CSARDFSGTSGYNEQFF.

This clonotype was detected a few times. The chain recombines TRBV7-6 with TRBJ1-1; D is perhaps TRBD1 (5 bases). This CDR3 spans 14 amino acids. Germline CDR1 SGHVS, CDR2 FNYEAQ. V lost 0 bases to trimming and J lost 4 bases, with 9 bases between them. The CDR3, as DNA: TGTGCCAGCAGCTTAGCGGGCGGGGGCACTGAAGCTTTCTTT. Amino acid sequence: CASSLAGGGTEAFF.

This clonotype was recorded a few times. For the CDR3, the DNA is TGCAGCGTTGTGGGGCGAAATGAGCAGTTCTTC. This codes for CSVVGRNEQFF. This chain connects TRBV29-1 to TRBJ2-1, with D perhaps matching TRBD1 (5 bases). Germline-derived CDR1 and CDR2 are SQVTM and ANQGSEA. The CDR3 spans 11 residues. V was trimmed by 4 bases and J by 7 bases, leaving 8 bases between them.

This clonotype appeared many times. This sequence joins TRBV7-8 and TRBJ2-1; 12 positions agree with TRBD2. Germline V gene data show CDR1 as SGHVS and CDR2 as FQNEAQ. The CDR3 runs 16 residues. The V and J ends lost 3 bases and 4 bases, in that order; junction bases with no gene match: 4. The CDR3 nucleotides are TGTGCCAGCAGCTTCAGTGGACTAGCGGGGTACAATGAGCAGTTCTTC. Protein: CASSFSGLAGYNEQFF.

This clonotype has at least ten counts. The chain uses TRBV4-1 and TRBJ2-5; 11 bases line up with TRBD2. CDR1 is MGHRA and CDR2 is YSYEKL in the germline V gene. Unmatched junction bases numbered 6, after V lost 5 bases and J lost 1 base. The CDR3 is 16 amino acids. The CDR3 here is CASSFRLAGSQETQYF. The DNA for the CDR3 is TGCGCCAGCAGCTTCCGACTAGCGGGAAGCCAAGAGACCCAGTACTTC.

J is TRBJ2-7 and V is TRBV4-3, with D possibly being TRBD1 (5 bases). In germline, CDR1 is LGHNA, CDR2 YSLEER. V was trimmed by 2 bases and J by 9 bases, leaving 14 bases between them. The CDR3 is 13 amino acids. The CDR3 loop is CASSQQTGTMQYV. Here the CDR3 DNA reads TGCGCCAGCAGCCAACAAACAGGTACAATGCAGTACGTC.

Ten or more counts support this clonotype. The chain uses TRBV7-2 and TRBJ2-4, with TRBD2 matching 10 bases. The V and J ends lost 7 bases and 0 bases, in that order; junction bases with no gene match: 9. This CDR3 spans 17 amino acids. The V gene's germline CDR1 is SGHTA and CDR2 FQGNSA. This chain's CDR3 is CASNIASGSLAKNIQYF. The DNA of the CDR3 is TGTGCCAGCAATATAGCTAGCGGGAGCTTAGCCAAAAACATTCAGTACTTC.

The chain carries TRBV30 and TRBJ2-7; 9 nucleotides match TRBD2. The CDR3 has 14 amino acids. V dropped 4 bases and J dropped 4; count of bases not matched to a gene: 8. Germline-derived CDR1 and CDR2 are GTSNPN and SVGIG (reference sequence). The CDR3 bases are TGTGCCTGGAAAGGGCCTAGCGGGAATTACGAGCAGTACTTC. Protein product: CAWKGPSGNYEQYF.

This clonotype was observed a handful of times. The CDR3 DNA reads TGTGCCAGCGGCATAGGGCCGAGATCCTACAATGAGCAGTTCTTC. Its protein product is CASGIGPRSYNEQFF. This rearrangement joins TRBV19 to TRBJ2-1; no clear D gene. CDR3 size: 15 residues. In germline, CDR1 is LNHDA, CDR2 SQIVND (reference sequence). V was clipped by 9 bases and J by 1 base, with 16 bases between them.

This clonotype showed up just a few times. The chain is built from TRBV15 and TRBJ1-5, with D hard to call. Deletions cut 0 bases from V and 1 base from J, with 16 bases between. Germline CDR1 LNHNV, CDR2 YYDKDF (reference sequence). The CDR3 totals 18 residues. CDR3 bases: TGTGCCACCAGCAGAGATGGGTTTAGGTTTGGAAGCAATCAGCCCCAGCATTTT. It yields the protein CATSRDGFRFGSNQPQHF. The complete variable domain, with remaining parts taken from reference TRBV15 and TRBJ1-5, reads DAMVIQNPRYQVTQFGKPVTLSCSQTLNHNVMYWYQQKSSQAPKLLFHYYDKDFNNEADTPDNFQSRRPNTSFCFLDIRSPGLGDTAMYLCATSRDGFRFGSNQPQHFGDGTRLSIL.

The genes are TRBV11-2 and TRBJ2-1; 10 bases line up with TRBD2. V was pared by 8 bases and J by 4 bases, with 23 bases of the junction left unmatched. Germline V lookup: CDR1 SGHAT, CDR2 FQNNGV. This CDR3 contains 20 residues. CDR3 coding DNA: TGTGCCAGCCGACAAAATCGCGGGGCTAGCGGGAGTAGGTTTTACAATGAGCAGTTCTTC. It codes for CASRQNRGASGSRFYNEQFF. The complete variable domain, with remaining parts taken from reference TRBV11-2 and TRBJ2-1, reads EAGVAQSPRYKIIEKRQSVAFWCNPISGHATLYWYQQILGQGPKLLIQFQNNGVVDDSQLPKDRFSAERLKGVDSTLKIQPAKLEDSAVYLCASRQNRGASGSRFYNEQFFGPGTRLTVL.

The table lists this clonotype with many counts. CDR3 DNA sequence: TGTGCCAGCAGCTTAGCAGGGGTCGAGCAGTACTTC. It specifies CASSLAGVEQYF. The chain carries TRBV7-2 and TRBJ2-7, with D possibly being TRBD1 (5 bases). Germline CDR1 reads SGHTA; CDR2 reads FQGNSA. V dropped 0 bases and J dropped 6 bases, with 6 bases sitting between them. The CDR3 spans 12 residues.

This clonotype has just one count. V gene TRBV5-6 combines with J gene TRBJ2-1; TRBD2 matches 7 bases. Germline V gene data show CDR1 as SGHDT and CDR2 as YYEEEE. The V gene end was trimmed by 5 bases and the J gene end by 10 bases; junction bases not matched to a gene: 3. The CDR3 extends over 11 amino acids. CDR3 residues: CASREAGEQFF. CDR3 in DNA: TGTGCCAGCAGGGAAGCGGGAGAGCAGTTCTTC.